This T cell receptor beta chain was recovered during a study of glioma-infiltrating T cells (dated by TCRdb to about 2016). Notes on the research overall: TCR alpha- and beta-chain repertoires were sequenced from glioma tissue, non-neoplastic brain tissue and matched peripheral blood mononuclear cells. Three low-grade glioma patients, roughly eight primary glioblastoma patients, and three non-glioma patients who contributed non-neoplastic brain tissue made up the paired cohort. To measure how far tissue and blood T-cell populations diverged, each tissue-infiltrating repertoire was compared against the peripheral blood repertoire of the same patient. The paper's findings and limits, for the study overall: Group comparisons were based on small numbers of patients: three non-neoplastic, three low-grade glioma and roughly 8 glioblastoma patients. In non-neoplastic patients, VJ-independent divergence between tissue and blood fell below expectation, whereas in all gliomas, and especially in low-grade gliomas, the divergence rose above expectation. Very few CDR3 sequences were found to be shared between tissue and blood, and this scarcity was attributed to high CDR3 diversity and limited sampling.

The iRepertoire nested amplicon-rescue multiplex PCR (arm-PCR) platform was used to amplify TCR alpha and beta CDR3 regions from RNA. For one-step reverse transcription and amplification, about 85-450 ng of tissue mRNA or PBMC total RNA was used as input. Following bead purification, Illumina adapters were added by a secondary multiplex PCR, and the libraries were gel-purified between 200 and 400 bp. Internal 6-nucleotide barcodes were carried by the libraries and were used for demultiplexing. Sequencing of the libraries was done on an Illumina MiSeq using 2x220 or 2x250 nucleotide paired-end reads. For the original study's pipeline: Paired reads were merged with FLASH 1.2.11 and aligned to the GRCh37 human genome with BWA-MEM before extracting TRA and TRB reads. For V and J assignment, an IMGT-derived reference of cassette sequences and CDR3 motifs that included pseudogenes was used. Three-frame translation of reads was performed, and productive CDR3s were defined as those with a C...FGXG motif and no stop codons. A clonotype was defined as a unique combination of a V-J cassette pair and a CDR3 amino acid sequence. Reads were filtered by Hamming distance, with the threshold set by the sequence error rate of each sample in mapped regions. TCRdb applied fastp at Q25 and MiXCR to the public reads, then kept only in-frame beta chains. Rows merge per CDR3 protein into single entries with the most common DNA and genes. TCRdb's processing, not the authors' own work, is the source of the V and J calls. This sample comprises tens of thousands of distinct CDR3 sequences, 20% to 25% of them detected only once. The ten biggest clones cover roughly 7% of the sample.

This clonotype was observed a few times. Its antigen has not been determined. The record has no base qualities; no much larger clone is one base away. The germline ends are 25 bases apart after V is trimmed by 7 bases and J by 6 bases. The cysteine opens and the phenylalanine closes a CDR3 of 16 amino acids. The DNA shown is the 48-base CDR3, in frame from base 1. The V and J genes are TRBV12-3 or TRBV12-4 and TRBJ2-7; the D gene is unclear. The TCR was taken from a human donor with low-grade glioma or glioblastoma, undergoing nonglioma brain surgery, or in good health (not recorded which). Material for sequencing was glioma tissue, nonneoplastic brain tissue, or PBMCs (not recorded which). In nucleotide form, the sequence is TGTGCCAGCACCCGACGTGGGTTAAGGATTCACTCCGAGCAGTACTTC. This codes for CASTRRGLRIHSEQYF.